The 13 T cell receptor beta chains given below trace back to one sample, sequenced in a study of cytomegalovirus exposure and HLA in healthy donors. PCR used 60 Vbeta primers and 13 Jbeta primers. The assay was immunoSEQ multiplex PCR, and TCRdb's table has in-frame clones only and misses some. The data hold about 140,000 clones, with 70% to 80% observed a single time. Sequencing was performed on PBMCs. These receptor sequences come from a woman in her late teens or twenties in good health and CMV-seropositive.

The chain is built from TRBV7-6 and TRBJ1-1, with D tentatively TRBD1 (6 bases). V lost 0 bases, J lost 5 bases, and 13 bases lay in between. The CDR3 runs 15 residues. Germline V gene lookup returns CDR1 SGHVS and CDR2 FNYEAQ. The DNA for the CDR3 is TGTGCCAGCAGCTTAGCTCCAGGGGCGCAAACTGAAGCTTTCTTT. It codes for CASSLAPGAQTEAFF.

The chain has TRBV2 and TRBJ2-5; TRBD2 agrees at 9 bases. Trimming at V came to 7 bases and at J to 0 bases, leaving 3 bases not matched to a gene. The CDR3 runs to 14 residues. Germline V gene lookup returns CDR1 SNHLY and CDR2 FYNNEI. CDR3 sequence (DNA): TGTGCCAGCATGACTAGCGGAAACCAAGAGACCCAGTACTTC. This translates into CASMTSGNQETQYF.

The chain joins TRBV5-1 to TRBJ2-2, with 13 bases identical to TRBD2. V lost 4 bases, J lost 2 bases, and 2 bases stayed unmatched. Germline CDR1 is SGHRS and CDR2 is YFSETQ. CDR3 length equals 16 residues. CDR3 in DNA: TGCGCCAGCAGCGGGACTAGCGGGGTTAACACCGGGGAGCTGTTTTTT. Its translation: CASSGTSGVNTGELFF.

The V gene is TRBV27, the J gene TRBJ2-1, with 11 nucleotides matching TRBD2. This CDR3 spans 16 amino acids. V lost 2 bases, J lost 4 bases, and 4 bases stayed unmatched. Germline-derived CDR1 and CDR2 are MNHEY and SMNVEV (reference sequence). This CDR3 reads CASSLRASGGYNEQFF. The CDR3 bases are TGTGCCAGCAGTTTAAGGGCTAGCGGGGGGTACAATGAGCAGTTCTTC.

The genes are TRBV6-1 and TRBJ1-5; TRBD1 matches 7 bases. With V trimmed by 10 bases and J by 3 bases, 9 bases remained unmatched. There are 14 residues in the CDR3. The germline CDR1 and CDR2 sequences are MNHNS and SASEGT. The CDR3 sequence: CATTPGTDNQPQHF. Here the CDR3 DNA reads TGTGCCACCACCCCCGGGACAGACAATCAGCCCCAGCATTTT.

The rearrangement links TRBV29-1 to TRBJ2-7; perhaps TRBD1 as D (6 bases). Trimming removed 3 bases at V and 6 bases at J, with 12 bases between. Per germline, CDR1 SQVTM and CDR2 ANQGSEA. There are 12 residues in the CDR3. The DNA for the CDR3 is TGCAGCGTTGACAGGGGCGGCCGCGAGCAGTACTTC. It yields the protein CSVDRGGREQYF.

Only a few counts were recorded for this clone. V is TRBV10-3 and J is TRBJ2-7, with a tentative D call TRBD2 (6 bases). V lost 10 bases, J lost 7 bases, and 23 bases lay in between. CDR1 is ENHRY and CDR2 is SYGVKD in the germline V gene. This CDR3 is 14 amino acids long. The CDR3 reads CATAGRQVTREQYF. The CDR3 DNA is TGTGCCACCGCGGGGAGGCAGGTGACTCGGGAGCAGTACTTC.

The V and J genes are TRBV6-1 and TRBJ2-1, with D possibly matching TRBD1 (8 bases). Trimming pared 11 bases from V and 3 bases from J, leaving 14 bases between. The germline CDR1 and CDR2 sequences are MNHNS and SASEGT. The CDR3 consists of 13 residues. The CDR3 region is CAGGDRNYNEQFF. The DNA for the CDR3 is TGTGCCGGGGGGGACAGGAACTACAATGAGCAGTTCTTC.

About this clone: A read error may produce the germline difference seen at one junction end. This CDR3 is also generated by other DNA sequences in the sample. This sequence joins TRBV4-2 and TRBJ2-6; TRBD2 aligns across 7 bases. This CDR3 contains 18 residues. The V gene's germline CDR1 is LGHNA and CDR2 YNFKEQ. CDR3 amino acids: CASSQGASGVSGANVLTF. The CDR3 DNA is TGTGCCAGCAGCCAAGGGGCTAGCGGCGTCTCTGGGGCCAACGTCCTGACCTTC.

This clone was detected only a few times. The chain is built from TRBV11-2 and TRBJ2-1, with TRBD2 as a possible D gene (6 bases). The V end was cut by 0 bases, the J end by 12 bases, with 18 bases between. Germline V lookup: CDR1 SGHAT, CDR2 FQNNGV. The CDR3 covers 15 residues. CDR3 bases: TGTGCCAGCAGCTTAGATAAGGGAGGAGACCAAGGGCAGTTCTTC. This gives the protein CASSLDKGGDQGQFF.

This clone was counted only a few times. The chain uses TRBV5-1 and TRBJ2-3; a weak D match, TRBD2 (5 bases). V was cut by 7 bases and J by 2 bases, with 14 bases left in between. Looked up from germline, CDR1 is SGHRS and CDR2 is YFSETQ. The CDR3 is 14 amino acids. The CDR3 loop is CASGFGETTDTQYF. For the CDR3, the DNA is TGCGCCAGCGGTTTCGGGGAGACCACAGATACGCAGTATTTT.

The chain joins TRBV6-1 to TRBJ2-2, with TRBD2 as a possible D gene (7 bases). Germline assignment: CDR1 MNHNS and CDR2 SASEGT. This CDR3 region has 15 residues. V lost 2 bases and J 1 base, leaving 8 bases between the germline ends. CDR3 amino acids: CASSERGGNTGELFF. The CDR3 region has the DNA TGTGCCAGCAGTGAAAGGGGGGGGAACACCGGGGAGCTGTTTTTT.

This chain's CDR3 is CASSQDGGGGGWANVLTF. CDR3 coding DNA: TGCGCCAGCAGCCAAGATGGAGGAGGAGGGGGCTGGGCCAACGTCCTGACTTTC. The genes are TRBV4-1 and TRBJ2-6; perhaps TRBD1 as D (7 bases). This CDR3 has 18 residues. Germline V gene lookup returns CDR1 MGHRA and CDR2 YSYEKL. The ends were cut back, 0 bases at V and 5 bases at J, with 17 bases in the middle.